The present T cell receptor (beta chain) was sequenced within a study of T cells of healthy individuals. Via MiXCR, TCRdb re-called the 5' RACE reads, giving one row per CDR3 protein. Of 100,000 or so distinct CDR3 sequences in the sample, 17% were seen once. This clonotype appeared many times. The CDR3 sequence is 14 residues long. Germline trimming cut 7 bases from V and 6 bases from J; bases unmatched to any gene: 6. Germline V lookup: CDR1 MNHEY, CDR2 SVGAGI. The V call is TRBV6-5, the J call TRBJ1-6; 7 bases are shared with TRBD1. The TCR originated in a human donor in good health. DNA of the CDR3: TGTGCCAGCACCGAGGGACAGCTTAATTCACCCCTCCACTTT. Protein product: CASTEGQLNSPLHF.